The sequence of this T cell receptor beta chain was determined in a study of blood T cell repertoires in COVID-19. The data were produced by immunoSEQ multiplex PCR, yet TCRdb's version contains in-frame clones alone and is incomplete. The sample lists approximately 63,000 clones, about 75% occurring once. V lost 3 bases, J lost 3 bases, and 5 bases stayed unmatched. This CDR3 is 15 amino acids long. Germline assignment: CDR1 MGHRA and CDR2 YSYEKL. The origin of this receptor is a woman older than 75 with acute or convalescent COVID-19. What was sequenced was peripheral blood. The V gene is TRBV4-1, the J gene TRBJ2-7, with 10 bases matching TRBD1. The CDR3 sequence is CASSHLDRGNYEQYF. CDR3 bases: TGCGCCAGCAGCCATTTGGACAGGGGGAACTACGAGCAGTACTTC.